This T cell receptor (beta chain) comes out of a study of cytomegalovirus exposure and HLA in healthy donors. Study-wide findings and caveats: Most TCR sequences were seen very rarely across donors, but some public TCRs occurred in many.

Profiled with immunoSEQ multiplex PCR; TCRdb holds only in-frame clones, not every one. This sample carries around 100,000 clones, around 84% of them seen once, and the ten largest clones take 20% to 25%. A single count supports this clone. The antigen remains undetermined. From germline, CDR1 is SNHLY and CDR2 FYNNEI. The CDR3 is 15 amino acids. The germline V and J ends were trimmed by 3 bases and 5 bases, with 16 bases remaining between them. The chain recombines TRBV2 with TRBJ2-5; possible D gene TRBD1, 5 bases. The sequence was obtained from a man younger than 35 in good health and CMV-seropositive. Material for sequencing was PBMCs. CDR3 amino acids: CASSDFAGIGETQYF. The CDR3 nucleotides are TGTGCCAGCAGTGACTTTGCAGGGATTGGGGAGACCCAGTACTTC.